The 20 T cell receptor beta chains listed next were all sequenced from one sample in a study of shared clonotypes between healthy human individuals. Produced via immunoSEQ multiplex PCR; TCRdb's table is partial and in-frame only. The data contain 600,000 or so clones, 98% of them singletons. CD45RO negativity and positive selection for CCR7 defined naive CD8 cells, a population that excluded terminally differentiated effector memory CD45RA+ cells. Material: naive CD8+ T cells sorted from blood. These receptors all come from a man aged 25 to 40 in good health.

This chain connects TRBV28 to TRBJ2-1; the D gene is possibly TRBD2 (6 bases). Deletions cut 6 bases from V and 7 bases from J, with 16 bases between. The CDR3 sequence is 14 residues long. CDR1 is MDHEN, CDR2 SYDVKM, per germline. In nucleotides, the CDR3 is TGTGCCAGCAGACCCTGGGACTCTAGTAATGAGCAGTTCTTC. Amino acids: CASRPWDSSNEQFF. The variable domain in full, with the rest retrieved from reference TRBV28 and TRBJ2-1, is DVKVTQSSRYLVKRTGEKVFLECVQDMDHENMFWYRQDPGLGLRLIYFSYDVKMKEKGDIPEGYSVSREKKERFSLILESASTNQTSMYLCASRPWDSSNEQFFGPGTRLTVL.

This chain joins TRBV11-2 and TRBJ2-1; no definite D call. V dropped 6 bases and J dropped 8 bases, with 11 bases sitting between them. This CDR3 comprises 12 residues. Germline V gene sequence: CDR1 SGHAT, CDR2 FQNNGV. CDR3 residues: CASRTSSHEQFF. CDR3 DNA: TGTGCCAGCAGGACTTCCTCCCATGAGCAGTTCTTC.

The rearrangement uses TRBV13 and TRBJ2-7; D remains unclear. V was pared by 3 bases and J by 0 bases, with 6 bases between. The CDR3 spans 13 residues. From germline, CDR1 is PRHDT and CDR2 FYEKMQ (reference sequence). CDR3 sequence: CASSLDDSYEQYF. DNA for the CDR3: TGTGCCAGCAGCTTGGACGACTCCTACGAGCAGTACTTC.

Notes on this clone: In the same sample, other DNA sequences code for this CDR3. V is TRBV19 and J is TRBJ2-7; D tentatively fits TRBD1 or TRBD2 (5 bases each). CDR1 and CDR2 (germline): LNHDA, SQIVND (reference sequence). The CDR3 spans 14 residues. V gave up 5 bases and J gave up 2 bases, with 13 bases separating them. CDR3 in amino acids: CASSPTTGAYEQYF. CDR3 DNA sequence: TGTGCCAGTAGTCCGACTACAGGAGCCTACGAGCAGTACTTC.

The rearrangement links TRBV5-6 to TRBJ2-7; D is tentatively TRBD1 or TRBD2 (5 bases each). This CDR3 contains 13 residues. Germline V gives CDR1 SGHDT, CDR2 YYEEEE. Trimming cost V 6 bases and J 5 bases, with 15 bases left between them. CDR3 bases: TGTGCCAGCACTAAGGGGACCCGGGACGAGCAGTACTTC. As protein: CASTKGTRDEQYF.

This clone was counted a single time. The rearrangement joins TRBV10-1 to TRBJ2-5; no reliable D call. Per the germline V gene, CDR1 is WNHNN and CDR2 is SYGVQD (reference sequence). Trimming removed 0 bases at V and 7 bases at J, with 15 bases between. The length of the CDR3 is 15 residues. The CDR3 DNA reads as TGCGCCAGCAGTGAGTCGATGGATTCTATAGGGACCCAGTACTTC. Translation: CASSESMDSIGTQYF.

The J gene is TRBJ2-2, the V gene TRBV27, with D possibly being TRBD2 (5 bases). Trimming pared 5 bases from V and 2 bases from J, leaving 15 bases between. The CDR3 sequence is 16 residues long. CDR1 is MNHEY, CDR2 SMNVEV, per germline (reference sequence). The CDR3 sequence is CASSPRTGFNTGELFF. As DNA, the CDR3 is TGTGCCAGCAGTCCCCGGACGGGATTTAACACCGGGGAGCTGTTTTTT.

The chain employs TRBV5-6 and TRBJ2-7; possible D gene TRBD1, 5 bases. In germline, CDR1 is SGHDT, CDR2 YYEEEE. Between the trimmed V and J ends, which lost 1 base and 5 bases, there was a span of 7 bases. This CDR3 comprises 12 residues. This chain's CDR3 is CASSLSRDEQYF. CDR3 DNA sequence: TGTGCCAGCAGCTTGAGCAGGGACGAGCAGTACTTC.

The CDR3 DNA reads TGTGCCAGCAGCCTTGGGTGGGACAGCAAATCCTACGAGCAGTACTTC. The encoded protein is CASSLGWDSKSYEQYF. V and J are TRBV14 and TRBJ2-7; the match to TRBD1 covers 7 bases. J was trimmed by 1 base and V by 4 bases; bases with no gene match: 10. Germline CDR1 is SGHDN and CDR2 is FVKESK. This CDR3 region has 16 residues.

This chain connects TRBV14 to TRBJ2-3; D call uncertain. CDR3 size: 14 residues. The V and J ends lost 6 bases and 2 bases respectively, with 12 bases between them. Germline V gene sequence: CDR1 SGHDN, CDR2 FVKESK. The CDR3 sequence: CASSNRWFTDTQYF. Written as DNA, the CDR3 is TGTGCCAGCAGTAATCGGTGGTTCACAGATACGCAGTATTTT.

The CDR3 region is CASSVAGGPSSSYNEQFF. Here the CDR3 DNA reads TGTGCCAGCAGCGTAGCGGGAGGGCCTTCGAGCTCCTACAATGAGCAGTTCTTC. The rearrangement uses TRBV13 and TRBJ2-1; TRBD2 matches 11 bases. Germline CDR1 PRHDT, CDR2 FYEKMQ (reference sequence). The CDR3 is 18 residues long. Germline trimming cut 5 bases from V and 0 bases from J; bases unmatched to any gene: 9.

The CDR3 coding sequence is TGTGCCAGCAGTTTATCGAGCAGGGGAGTTTGGCAAGAGACCCAGTACTTC. This sequence encodes CASSLSSRGVWQETQYF. This chain connects TRBV27 to TRBJ2-5; TRBD1 is a possible D gene (6 bases). V was pared by 0 bases and J by 2 bases, with 16 bases between. The germline V gene has CDR1 MNHEY and CDR2 SMNVEV (reference sequence). The CDR3 has 17 amino acids.

V and J are TRBV9 and TRBJ2-5; the D call may be TRBD1 or TRBD2 (5 bases each). Germline-derived CDR1 and CDR2 are SGDLS and YYNGEE. CDR3 length equals 15 residues. With 3 bases removed from V and 2 bases from J, the gap between germline ends came to 14 bases. The CDR3 loop is CASSATPGHQETQYF. In DNA form, the CDR3 reads TGTGCCAGCAGCGCTACCCCGGGGCATCAAGAGACCCAGTACTTC.

This rearrangement joins TRBV29-1 to TRBJ1-3, with 7 bases lining up with TRBD1. Germline-derived CDR1 and CDR2 are SQVTM and ANQGSEA. The CDR3 is made up of 13 amino acids. After removal of 7 bases from V and 4 bases from J, the junction contained 7 bases not matched to a gene. In DNA, the CDR3 is TGCAGCGCTACAGGGGAAACAGGAAACACCATATATTTT. Amino acids: CSATGETGNTIYF.

The chain carries TRBV2 and TRBJ2-2, with unresolved D. V shed 3 bases and J shed 3 bases, with 2 bases lying between them. CDR3 length: 12 amino acids. Germline V gives CDR1 SNHLY, CDR2 FYNNEI. As DNA, the CDR3 is TGTGCCAGCAGTGACTACACCGGGGAGCTGTTTTTT. Protein sequence: CASSDYTGELFF.

The chain's CDR3 is CASSQVGDIYEQYF. The CDR3 DNA reads TGCGCCAGCAGCCAAGTGGGGGACATCTACGAGCAGTACTTC. The chain has TRBV4-3 and TRBJ2-7; D perhaps matches TRBD1 (6 bases). From germline, CDR1 is LGHNA and CDR2 YSLEER. This CDR3 is built from 14 residues. The V end was cut by 1 base, the J end by 3 bases, with 10 bases between.

The V call is TRBV27, the J call TRBJ2-1, with D possibly matching TRBD2 (5 bases). This CDR3 spans 15 amino acids. V shed 6 bases and J shed 0 bases, with 12 bases lying between them. Germline assignment: CDR1 MNHEY and CDR2 SMNVEV (reference sequence). CDR3 bases: TGTGCCAGCAGCCTAGCAAGCGGCTCCTACAATGAGCAGTTCTTC. Its translation: CASSLASGSYNEQFF.

In this sample, this clone turned up once. The J gene is TRBJ2-2, the V gene TRBV4-1; 10 bases are shared with TRBD2. This CDR3 spans 14 amino acids. Unmatched junction bases numbered 0, after V lost 1 base and J lost 7 bases. CDR1 MGHRA and CDR2 YSYEKL come from the germline V gene. The CDR3 loop reads CASSQASGSGELFF. The CDR3 nucleotides are TGCGCCAGCAGCCAAGCTAGCGGGAGCGGGGAGCTGTTTTTT.

The chain recombines TRBV9 with TRBJ2-1; TRBD1 agrees at 11 bases. With V trimmed by 3 bases and J by 4 bases, 3 bases remained unmatched. CDR1 is SGDLS, CDR2 YYNGEE, per germline. The CDR3 is made up of 15 amino acids. The CDR3 is CASSAWDRGYNEQFF. The CDR3 DNA is TGTGCCAGCAGCGCGTGGGACAGGGGGTACAATGAGCAGTTCTTC.

The chain combines TRBV27 with TRBJ2-3; D gene unclear. The CDR3 runs to 14 residues. Trimming cost V 0 bases and J 0 bases, with 4 bases left between them. CDR1 MNHEY and CDR2 SMNVEV come from the germline V gene (reference sequence). The CDR3 nucleotides are TGTGCCAGCAGTTTATCGTTGAGCACAGATACGCAGTATTTT. Amino acid sequence: CASSLSLSTDTQYF.